These 23 T cell receptor beta chains came from one sample sequenced in a study of blood T cell repertoires in COVID-19. Measured with immunoSEQ multiplex PCR; TCRdb has only the in-frame clones, and not every one. The sample has some 200,000 clones, roughly 84% seen once. Input material: peripheral blood. The receptors stem from a woman in her sixties or seventies who had recovered from COVID-19.

This clone was detected once. The rearrangement uses TRBV7-2 and TRBJ1-1; TRBD1 aligns across 7 bases. Trimming cost V 1 base and J 6 bases; bases outside gene matches: 8. This CDR3 is built from 15 residues. Germline assignment: CDR1 SGHTA and CDR2 FQGNSA. DNA for the CDR3: TGTGCCAGCAGCTTAGTGGGGCAGGGGGGCGCTGAAGCTTTCTTT. Amino acid sequence: CASSLVGQGGAEAFF.

The chain employs TRBV24-1 and TRBJ2-3, with TRBD2 identical over 8 bases. V lost 5 bases and J lost 7; bases outside the gene matches: 4. Germline V gene data show CDR1 as KGHDR and CDR2 as SFDVKD. CDR3 length: 13 amino acids. The DNA of the CDR3 is TGTGCCACCAGTGCGCGGGGGGCCCATACGCAGTATTTT. It specifies CATSARGAHTQYF.

CDR3 in amino acids: CASSLNRNGYTF. The CDR3 DNA reads TGTGCCAGCAGCTTGAACAGAAACGGCTACACCTTC. The chain has TRBV5-5 and TRBJ1-2; D not resolved. The CDR3 length is 12 residues. V lost 1 base and J lost 8, with 9 bases in between. Per the germline V gene, CDR1 is SGHKS and CDR2 is YYEKEE (reference sequence).

The J gene is TRBJ1-2, the V gene TRBV7-6; no clear D. CDR3 length: 15 residues. Germline values: CDR1 SGHVS, CDR2 FNYEAQ. V lost 5 bases to trimming and J lost 3 bases, with 16 bases between them. This chain's CDR3 is CASSPAPGADYGYTF. CDR3 nucleotides: TGTGCCAGCAGCCCTGCCCCAGGCGCCGACTATGGCTACACCTTC.

The chain carries TRBV27 and TRBJ1-2; 12 bases match TRBD1. The CDR3 has 15 amino acids. Germline V gives CDR1 MNHEY, CDR2 SMNVEV (reference sequence). Trimming at V came to 5 bases and at J to 8 bases, leaving 9 bases not matched to a gene. CDR3 nucleotides: TGTGCCAGCAGTGCCGGGACAGGGGGCTTGGGAGGCTACACCTTC. It is translated as CASSAGTGGLGGYTF.

The chain is built from TRBV19 and TRBJ2-3; the match to TRBD2 covers 7 bases. The CDR3 length is 14 residues. Germline CDR1 and CDR2: LNHDA and SQIVND (reference sequence). With 3 bases clipped from V and 6 bases from J, the junction kept 6 bases outside the gene matches. The CDR3 spells CASSIGTTVDTQYF. The CDR3 nucleotides are TGTGCCAGTAGTATTGGGACTACGGTGGATACGCAGTATTTT.

The CDR3 coding sequence is TGTGCCAGCACCCCCAGGGAGGTGGACACTGAAGCTTTCTTT. The encoded protein is CASTPREVDTEAFF. The rearrangement uses TRBV6-5 and TRBJ1-1; D might be TRBD1 (5 bases). The CDR3 covers 14 residues. CDR1 MNHEY and CDR2 SVGAGI come from the germline V gene. V shed 7 bases and J shed 3 bases, with 15 bases lying between them.

The chain has TRBV23-1 and TRBJ1-2, with 7 bases aligning to TRBD1. TRBV23-1 is sorted into the ORF group, with uncertain function. The CDR3 contains 18 residues. The junction had 16 bases not matched to a gene; V was cut back by 2 bases and J by 4 bases. The DNA for the CDR3 is TGCGCCAGCAGTCAACGGTATTTCTCGGACAGGTCGGGCTATGGCTACACCTTC. Translated: CASSQRYFSDRSGYGYTF.

This sequence joins TRBV5-1 and TRBJ1-1, with TRBD1 as a possible D gene (6 bases). Germline assignment: CDR1 SGHRS and CDR2 YFSETQ. This CDR3 is built from 13 residues. CDR3 nucleotides: TGCGTGAGCAGTCAGGGGACGAACACTGAAGCTTTCTTT. Translation gives CVSSQGTNTEAFF.

V usage is TRBV6-6 and J usage is TRBJ1-1; 7 bases are a match to TRBD1. The CDR3 is made up of 14 amino acids. Germline trimming cut 0 bases from V and 3 bases from J; bases unmatched to any gene: 1. CDR1 and CDR2 from the germline V gene are MNHNY and SVGAGI (reference sequence). The CDR3 is CASSYSTGYTEAFF. The DNA for the CDR3 is TGTGCCAGCAGTTACTCGACAGGGTACACTGAAGCTTTCTTT.

This clone was picked up a small number of times. The gene calls are TRBV3-1 (or the pseudogene TRBV3-2) and TRBJ1-3; D is unresolved. CDR1 is LGHDT and CDR2 is YNNKEL in the germline V gene (reference sequence). The CDR3 spans 13 residues. Trimming cost V 4 bases and J 7 bases, with 11 bases left between them. The CDR3 protein is CASSLENWNTIYF. As DNA, the CDR3 is TGTGCCAGCAGCCTTGAGAACTGGAACACCATATATTTT.

This clone was seen many times. The chain is built from TRBV18 and TRBJ2-5, with TRBD1 identical over 10 bases. The CDR3 length is 14 residues. From germline, CDR1 is KGHSH and CDR2 LQKENI. V dropped 6 bases and J dropped 3; count of bases not matched to a gene: 4. This CDR3 is CASSWTGGKETQYF. The CDR3 region has the DNA TGTGCCAGCTCTTGGACAGGGGGAAAAGAGACCCAGTACTTC.

This chain connects TRBV3-1 (or the pseudogene TRBV3-2) to TRBJ2-7; 8 nucleotides match TRBD1. Losses at the gene ends were 0 bases for V and 2 bases for J; bases not matched to a gene: 6. The CDR3 runs to 16 residues. Germline CDR1 reads LGHDT; CDR2 reads YNNKEL (reference sequence). The CDR3 region has the DNA TGTGCCAGCAGCCAAGATGCGCAGGGGGCCACCTACGAGCAGTACTTC. It encodes CASSQDAQGATYEQYF.

The count of this clone is one. V gene TRBV10-1 combines with J gene TRBJ2-1; 8 nucleotides line up with TRBD1. Germline V gene sequence: CDR1 WNHNN, CDR2 SYGVQD (reference sequence). The CDR3 runs 16 residues. V shed 5 bases and J 4 bases; nucleotides not matched to a gene: 10. CDR3 sequence: CASSRTSGGAYNEQFF. The CDR3 DNA sequence: TGCGCCAGCAGTCGGACATCAGGGGGCGCTTACAATGAGCAGTTCTTC.

The genes are TRBV4-3 and TRBJ1-4, with TRBD1 identical over 7 bases. The CDR3 extends over 16 amino acids. The V and J ends lost 5 bases and 3 bases, in that order; junction bases with no gene match: 9. CDR1 and CDR2 from the germline V gene are LGHNA and YSLEER. In nucleotides, the CDR3 is TGCGCCAGCAGCAAAACAGGGGTCGGGGCTAATGAAAAACTGTTTTTT. Amino acids: CASSKTGVGANEKLFF.

CDR3 coding DNA: TGTGCCAGCAGTCCCGACAGGGGTCGGGATACGCAGTATTTT. This sequence encodes CASSPDRGRDTQYF. The V gene is TRBV2, the J gene TRBJ2-3; 8 positions match TRBD1. CDR1 is SNHLY and CDR2 is FYNNEI in the germline V gene. V shed 5 bases and J 6 bases; nucleotides not matched to a gene: 7. The length of the CDR3 is 14 residues.

The chain is built from TRBV9 and TRBJ1-4; D perhaps matches TRBD1 (6 bases). Germline V gives CDR1 SGDLS, CDR2 YYNGEE. V shed 4 bases and J shed 1 base, with 20 bases lying between them. The CDR3 is 18 residues long. Written as DNA, the CDR3 is TGTGCCAGCAGCCCTGCCGACAGGAAGAGGGAAACTAATGAAAAACTGTTTTTT. Residues: CASSPADRKRETNEKLFF.

This chain joins TRBV11-3 and TRBJ2-5; the match to TRBD2 covers 7 bases. The junction had 7 bases not matched to a gene; V was cut back by 5 bases and J by 4 bases. The CDR3 loop spans 14 amino acids. From germline, CDR1 is SGHNT and CDR2 YENEEA. In DNA, the CDR3 is TGTGCCAGCAGCCCCGGGGGGACCTCAGAGACCCAGTACTTC. It encodes CASSPGGTSETQYF.

This clone was counted a few times. The chain links TRBV12-3 or TRBV12-4 to TRBJ2-2; perhaps TRBD2 as D (5 bases). The V end was cut by 3 bases, the J end by 7 bases, with 6 bases between. CDR3 length: 12 residues. CDR3 bases: TGTGCCAGCAGTTTTGCGGGCGGGGAGCTGTTTTTT. Protein product: CASSFAGGELFF.

The chain recombines TRBV9 with TRBJ2-7; 14 bases fit TRBD2. Germline assignment: CDR1 SGDLS and CDR2 YYNGEE. V trimming: 3 bases; J trimming: 3 bases; junction bases outside the gene matches: 2. CDR3 size: 15 residues. The CDR3 nucleotides read TGTGCCAGCAGCGAGGGACTAGCGGGGGACTACGAGCAGTACTTC. It specifies CASSEGLAGDYEQYF.

The rearrangement joins TRBV5-1 to TRBJ2-1, with D tentatively TRBD1 (6 bases). Per the germline V gene, CDR1 is SGHRS and CDR2 is YFSETQ. The CDR3 has 14 residues. V was cut by 0 bases and J by 3 bases, with 7 bases left in between. The CDR3 loop is CASSLGGGYNEQFF. The CDR3 DNA is TGCGCCAGCAGCTTGGGAGGGGGCTACAATGAGCAGTTCTTC.

This chain joins TRBV6-5 and TRBJ2-1; 11 bases line up with TRBD2. The V and J ends lost 0 bases and 7 bases, in that order; junction bases with no gene match: 5. Per germline, CDR1 MNHEY and CDR2 SVGAGI. This CDR3 spans 16 amino acids. CDR3 sequence: CASSYSRLAGGNEQFF. The CDR3 DNA reads as TGTGCCAGCAGTTACTCGAGGCTAGCGGGGGGAAATGAGCAGTTCTTC.

The gene calls are TRBV5-4 and TRBJ1-2; TRBD1 matches at 8 bases. This CDR3 spans 15 amino acids. The J segment lost 0 bases and the V segment lost 5 bases, leaving 6 bases of the junction unmatched. Germline loops: CDR1 SGHNT, CDR2 YYREEE (reference sequence). The CDR3 region has the DNA TGTGCCAGCAGACCTCAGGGGGCGCCTAACTATGGCTACACCTTC. Encoded protein: CASRPQGAPNYGYTF.